Each of the 25 T cell receptor beta chains below was sequenced from the same sample in a study of vaccination and CD4 T cells after COVID-19 (dated by TCRdb to about 2022). The library relied on PCR. Reads for this sample came from an Illumina iSeq 100. DNA from cultured CD4+ T cells was subjected to TCR sequencing with the Oncomine TCR Beta short-read assay at the Johns Hopkins FTIC core. TCRdb reran the public reads through fastp at Q25 and MiXCR, keeping productive beta chains. Each entry is one CDR3 protein sequence, shown with its most common DNA and genes. The sample profile shows roughly 15,000 distinct CDR3 sequences; roughly half of them were found once. The ten largest clones add up to 15% to 20% of the sample. This specimen's treatment or condition label, per the study, means: approximately 9-day PBMC culture with coronavirus spike peptide pools or control peptides (ViraFEST assay). These TCRs are of unknown antigen specificity.

Sequenced: CD4+ T cells from blood, cultured in vitro. These TCRs come from a human donor who had recovered from COVID-19.

In the case of this clonotype: One end of the junction is discordant with germline, which a read error may explain. CDR3 residues: CAISEFVDGITDTQYF. The CDR3 nucleotides are TGTGCCATCAGTGAGTTCGTCGACGGAATCACAGATACACAGTATTTT. This chain connects TRBV10-3 to TRBJ2-3; D unclear. Per the germline V gene, CDR1 is ENHRY and CDR2 is SYGVKD. The CDR3 spans 16 residues.

The chain combines TRBV20-1 with TRBJ2-4; 11 bases are a match to TRBD1. The J segment lost 0 bases and the V segment lost 3 bases, leaving 13 bases of the junction unmatched. The CDR3 extends over 19 amino acids. Germline assignment: CDR1 DFQATT and CDR2 SNEGSKA (reference sequence). The CDR3 DNA follows: TGCAGTGCTAGGCGACGCGGGACAGGGGGGACCCTAGCCAAAAACATTCAGTACTTC. This codes for CSARRRGTGGTLAKNIQYF.

This clonotype was observed a few times. The chain combines TRBV2 with TRBJ2-7; D remains unclear. This CDR3 contains 11 residues. In germline, CDR1 is SNHLY, CDR2 FYNNEI. The V and J ends lost 4 bases and 3 bases respectively, with 4 bases between them. The CDR3 is CASSAYYEQYF. The CDR3 coding sequence is TGTGCCAGCAGTGCGTACTACGAGCAGTACTTC.

This clonotype was seen just once. The chain has TRBV2 and TRBJ2-1, with a weak D call TRBD2 (5 bases). The CDR3 covers 13 residues. The germline CDR1 and CDR2 sequences are SNHLY and FYNNEI. The ends were cut back, 8 bases at V and 2 bases at J, with 10 bases in the middle. CDR3 bases: TGTGCCAGCGGTAAGGAGGCCTACAATGAGCAGTTCTTC. This codes for CASGKEAYNEQFF.

V gene TRBV20-1 combines with J gene TRBJ1-1; 7 nucleotides align to TRBD1. Looked up from germline, CDR1 is DFQATT and CDR2 is SNEGSKA (reference sequence). J lost 1 base, V lost 8 bases, and 4 bases had no gene match. This CDR3 comprises 12 residues. The CDR3 protein is CSTGTANTEAFF. DNA of the CDR3: TGCAGTACGGGGACAGCGAACACTGAAGCTTTCTTT.

The rearrangement links TRBV7-2 to TRBJ2-7, with a tentative D call TRBD2 (5 bases). V dropped 1 base and J dropped 6 bases, with 19 bases sitting between them. Germline V gene data show CDR1 as SGHTA and CDR2 as FQGNSA. The CDR3 extends over 16 amino acids. The CDR3 loop reads CASSLVGFGDWVEQYF. Written as DNA, the CDR3 is TGTGCCAGCAGCTTAGTGGGTTTCGGGGATTGGGTCGAGCAGTACTTC.

The chain has TRBV24-1 and TRBJ1-1; D is ambiguous. Germline loops: CDR1 KGHDR, CDR2 SFDVKD. Trimming took off 4 bases at V and 10 bases at J, with 18 bases between the two ends. The length of the CDR3 is 14 residues. The CDR3 here is CATSDQDKPRRAFF. The CDR3 DNA reads as TGTGCCACCAGTGACCAAGACAAGCCTCGTCGAGCTTTCTTT.

The chain uses TRBV12-3 or TRBV12-4 and TRBJ2-7, with a weak D call TRBD1 (5 bases). Trimming cost V 3 bases and J 2 bases, with 11 bases left between them. The CDR3 spans 14 residues. CDR3 protein: CASSFSRVAYEQYF. CDR3 sequence (DNA): TGTGCCAGCAGTTTCAGCAGGGTGGCCTACGAGCAGTACTTC.

This clonotype was seen a handful of times. The chain is built from TRBV7-2 and TRBJ2-1; D unresolved. Germline V gives CDR1 SGHTA, CDR2 FQGNSA. The CDR3 has 13 residues. Trimming removed 4 bases from V and 2 bases from J, with 6 bases in between. The DNA for the CDR3 is TGTGCCAGCAGCTCAAGTCCCTACAATGAGCAGTTCTTC. Residues: CASSSSPYNEQFF.

This clonotype occurred once. The genes are TRBV2 and TRBJ1-2, with D perhaps matching TRBD1 (5 bases). The CDR3 runs to 14 residues. Germline V lookup: CDR1 SNHLY, CDR2 FYNNEI. Trimming removed 8 bases from V and 1 base from J, with 14 bases in between. In nucleotides, the CDR3 is TGTGCCAGCCAGGACGGACACATTAACTATGGCTACACCTTC. It codes for CASQDGHINYGYTF.

V and J are TRBV6-1 and TRBJ1-5; D uncertain. The V and J ends lost 4 bases and 1 base respectively, with 8 bases between them. The CDR3 has 14 residues. Germline loops: CDR1 MNHNS, CDR2 SASEGT. The CDR3 bases are TGTGCCAGCAGTGGGATCAACAGCAATCAGCCCCAGCATTTT. It is translated as CASSGINSNQPQHF.

This CDR3 is CASSQHPPGLNTGELFF. CDR3 bases: TGTGCCAGCAGCCAACATCCTCCGGGACTGAACACCGGGGAGCTGTTTTTT. This rearrangement joins TRBV4-2 to TRBJ2-2; maybe TRBD2 (6 bases). The CDR3 consists of 17 residues. V lost 2 bases and J 1 base, leaving 14 bases between the germline ends. Per germline, CDR1 LGHNA and CDR2 YNFKEQ.

The chain employs TRBV20-1 and TRBJ1-3; no clear D. Germline values: CDR1 DFQATT, CDR2 SNEGSKA (reference sequence). The CDR3 covers 18 residues. V shed 5 bases and J shed 0 bases, with 23 bases lying between them. CDR3 sequence reads: CSAPSLSSSSSSGNTIYF. The CDR3 DNA reads TGCAGTGCTCCCTCCCTTTCCTCTAGCTCAAGCTCTGGAAACACCATATATTTT.

DNA of the CDR3: TGCAGTGTTAAAGGGACCATAGGGGGTTCACCCCTCCACTTT. It yields the protein CSVKGTIGGSPLHF. The V call is TRBV20-1, the J call TRBJ1-6, with D possibly being TRBD1 (6 bases). Germline V CDR1 and CDR2: DFQATT, SNEGSKA (reference sequence). With 7 bases removed from V and 9 bases from J, the gap between germline ends came to 19 bases. This CDR3 has 14 amino acids.

This clonotype has just a few counts. This sequence joins TRBV24-1 and TRBJ2-1, with 7 positions matching TRBD2. The CDR3 is 16 amino acids. J lost 2 bases, V lost 4 bases, and 7 bases had no gene match. In germline, CDR1 is KGHDR, CDR2 SFDVKD. The CDR3 is CATSDQTSRTYNEQFF. The CDR3 DNA follows: TGTGCCACCAGTGACCAGACTAGCCGGACCTACAATGAGCAGTTCTTC.

This clonotype appeared once. The gene calls are TRBV19 and TRBJ1-1; D is unresolved. Between the trimmed V and J ends, which lost 5 bases and 5 bases, there was a span of 12 bases. Germline-derived CDR1 and CDR2 are LNHDA and SQIVND (reference sequence). The CDR3 consists of 13 residues. For the CDR3, the DNA is TGTGCCAGTAGTCTCGGGGTACGGACTGAAGCTTTCTTT. Translation: CASSLGVRTEAFF.

CDR3 loop: CASSVSPGLAGNEQFF. CDR3 DNA sequence: TGTGCCAGCAGCGTATCGCCGGGACTAGCGGGCAATGAGCAGTTCTTC. V usage is TRBV9 and J usage is TRBJ2-1, with 12 bases aligning to TRBD2. Germline-derived CDR1 and CDR2 are SGDLS and YYNGEE. V shed 1 base, J shed 6 bases, and the junction held 5 bases outside the gene matches. This CDR3 has 16 amino acids.

J is TRBJ2-1 and V is TRBV27; TRBD2 aligns across 8 bases. CDR3 length: 16 amino acids. Germline V gene sequence: CDR1 MNHEY, CDR2 SMNVEV (reference sequence). J lost 3 bases, V lost 4 bases, and 8 bases had no gene match. As DNA, the CDR3 is TGTGCCAGCAGTTCGCTGTCTGCGGGGGGCTACAATGAGCAGTTCTTC. It specifies CASSSLSAGGYNEQFF.

The J gene is TRBJ1-4, the V gene TRBV20-1; D is unresolved. Between the trimmed V and J ends, which lost 0 bases and 5 bases, there was a span of 10 bases. Germline V CDR1 and CDR2: DFQATT, SNEGSKA (reference sequence). The CDR3 runs to 14 residues. As DNA, the CDR3 is TGCAGTGCTAGAGATTTGGGTAACAATGAAAAACTGTTTTTT. The encoded protein is CSARDLGNNEKLFF.

J is TRBJ2-2 and V is TRBV11-2; TRBD1 might be the D (5 bases). Trimming shortened V by 7 bases and J by 5 bases, and 17 bases separated the two germline ends. The CDR3 runs 15 residues. Germline V gene sequence: CDR1 SGHAT, CDR2 FQNNGV. In nucleotides, the CDR3 is TGTGCCAGCATCCCCCCCTCAGGGTGGACCGGGGAGCTGTTTTTT. Amino acid sequence: CASIPPSGWTGELFF.

This clonotype occurred a few times. The chain recombines TRBV15 with TRBJ2-3, with D hard to call. Germline loops: CDR1 LNHNV, CDR2 YYDKDF (reference sequence). The length of the CDR3 is 12 residues. V was shortened by 5 bases and J by 6 bases, with 9 bases between the two germline ends. Here the CDR3 reads CATSLSVDTQYF. In nucleotides, the CDR3 is TGTGCCACCAGCCTTTCTGTGGATACGCAGTATTTT.

Only a few counts were recorded for this clonotype. The V call is TRBV7-9, the J call TRBJ2-2; D unclear. Germline V gives CDR1 SEHNR, CDR2 FQNEAQ (reference sequence). Trimming cost V 5 bases and J 4 bases, with 8 bases left between them. This CDR3 is built from 13 residues. For the CDR3, the DNA is TGTGCCAGCAGCCGTGGAACCACCGGGGAGCTGTTTTTT. Translated, it gives CASSRGTTGELFF. Based on the CDR3 plus reference TRBV7-9 and TRBJ2-2, the full variable domain is DTGVSQNPRHKITKRGQNVTFRCDPISEHNRLYWYRQTLGQGPEFLTYFQNEAQLEKSRLLSDRFSAERPKGSFSTLEIQRTEQGDSAMYLCASSRGTTGELFFGEGSRLTVL.

This clonotype has a handful of counts. The genes are TRBV6-1 and TRBJ1-2; possible D gene TRBD1, 6 bases. The CDR3 is 17 residues long. V lost 5 bases to trimming and J lost 1 base, with 20 bases between them. Germline values: CDR1 MNHNS, CDR2 SASEGT. As DNA, the CDR3 is TGTGCCAGCAGTCCAGGGTATTTTGGACAGTATAACTATGGCTACACCTTC. This sequence encodes CASSPGYFGQYNYGYTF.

This clonotype was found a few times. The chain recombines TRBV27 with TRBJ2-7; no firm D call. This CDR3 is 15 amino acids long. Germline V lookup: CDR1 MNHEY, CDR2 SMNVEV (reference sequence). Deletions cut 6 bases from V and 3 bases from J, with 18 bases between. CDR3 sequence reads: CASSPAIWALYEQYF. The CDR3 DNA reads TGTGCCAGCAGCCCAGCGATCTGGGCTCTCTACGAGCAGTACTTC.

The chain links TRBV4-1 to TRBJ1-1; D unclear. Germline V gene sequence: CDR1 MGHRA, CDR2 YSYEKL. The CDR3 covers 13 residues. V lost 1 base to trimming and J lost 4 bases, with 7 bases between them. The DNA for the CDR3 is TGCGCCAGCAGCCAAGCGGAAGGCACTGAAGCTTTCTTT. This translates into CASSQAEGTEAFF.